This entry features one TCR beta chain sequence. This sample stems from a study of T cell changes during pregnancy in multiple sclerosis. Some clones are missing from TCRdb's copy, which holds only in-frame ones; the method was immunoSEQ multiplex PCR. This sample has 60,000 to 95,000 clones, with under 95% found just once. The specimen comprised CD4+ T cells from peripheral blood mononuclear cells, sampled before pregnancy. This TCR derives from a female donor with multiple sclerosis, enrolled in a pregnancy study.

For the CDR3, the DNA is TGTGCCAGCAGCCAATGGCAGGGGACTGGGGCCAACGTCCTGACTTTC. This sequence encodes CASSQWQGTGANVLTF. The J gene is TRBJ2-6, the V gene TRBV7-9, with TRBD1 as a possible D gene (6 bases). Germline lookup yields CDR1 SEHNR and CDR2 FQNEAQ (reference sequence). This CDR3 contains 16 residues. V was trimmed by 5 bases and J by 2 bases, leaving 13 bases between them. Filled out from reference TRBV7-9 and TRBJ2-6, the complete variable domain reads DTGVSQNPRHKITKRGQNVTFRCDPISEHNRLYWYRQTLGQGPEFLTYFQNEAQLEKSRLLSDRFSAERPKGSFSTLEIQRTEQGDSAMYLCASSQWQGTGANVLTFGAGSRLTVL.